This is a list of T cell receptor beta chains from one sample in a study of cytomegalovirus exposure and HLA in healthy donors. Produced via immunoSEQ multiplex PCR; TCRdb's table is partial and in-frame only. The sample contains fewer than 200,000 clones, roughly three quarters of which appear only once. The sequencing sample was made of PBMCs. The source of these receptors is a man aged 18 to 30 in good health and CMV-seropositive. CDR3s include the opening cysteine and the closing phenylalanine or tryptophan.

V: TRBV11-2
J: TRBJ1-6
CDR3: CASSLGGLASPLHF

V: TRBV7-9
J: TRBJ2-7
CDR3: CASRPGTVYEQYF

V: TRBV9
J: TRBJ2-7
CDR3: CASGSGDTYEQYF

V: TRBV4-1
J: TRBJ2-2
CDR3: CASSQSGHLTGELFF

V: TRBV27
J: TRBJ2-4
CDR3: CASRDRNKNIQYF

V: TRBV18
J: TRBJ1-1
CDR3: CASSSTRVNTEAFF

V: TRBV5-1
J: TRBJ1-2
CDR3: CASSLGASGQGFFSDGYTF

V: TRBV29-1
J: TRBJ1-3
CDR3: CSASTGGENTIYF

V: TRBV28
J: TRBJ1-5
CDR3: CASRPTGGDNQPQHF

V: TRBV5-1
J: TRBJ2-7
CDR3: CASSLGQGQGYEQYF

V: TRBV5-1
J: TRBJ1-3
CDR3: CASSWALQGANTIYF

V: TRBV7-6
J: TRBJ1-3
CDR3: CASSPGGNTIYF

V: TRBV2
J: TRBJ2-7
CDR3: CASSMSQWSYEQYF

V: TRBV19
J: TRBJ2-7
CDR3: CASSIRQGSMLEQYF

V: TRBV5-6
J: TRBJ1-1
CDR3: CASRRDRGTEAFF

V: TRBV29-1
J: TRBJ2-7
CDR3: CSVAWDRGSYEQYF

V: TRBV7-7
J: TRBJ2-5
CDR3: CASSQLNGRMETQYF

V: TRBV7-9
J: TRBJ1-1
CDR3: CASSLAGQRTNTEAFF

V: TRBV19
J: TRBJ2-2
CDR3: CAGQGASGELFF

V: TRBV29-1
J: TRBJ2-5
CDR3: CSVGQPQETQYF

V: TRBV23-1
J: TRBJ1-2
CDR3: CASSPGTGQNYGYTF

V: TRBV19
J: TRBJ2-2
CDR3: CASSIHTNTGELFF

V: TRBV7-3
J: TRBJ2-3
CDR3: CASSLNSGSGGTDTQYF

V: TRBV11-2
J: TRBJ1-1
CDR3: CASSARDRGSENTEAFF

V: TRBV7-2
J: TRBJ2-7
CDR3: CASSLGQDYEQYF

V: TRBV11-1
J: TRBJ2-1
CDR3: CASSLGLRNEQFF

V: TRBV25-1
J: TRBJ2-1
CDR3: CASSVSSGEPSYNEQFF

V: TRBV11-2
J: TRBJ2-7
CDR3: CASSLVSGSYEQYF

V: TRBV27
J: TRBJ2-7
CDR3: CASSFGRAYEQYF

V: TRBV16
J: TRBJ1-2
CDR3: CASSQSGSGTVGGYTF

V: TRBV2
J: .
CDR3: CASKIISSYEQYF